This T cell receptor beta chain was sequenced in a study of T cells after yellow fever vaccination. TCRdb itself ran the 5' RACE reads through MiXCR, one entry per CDR3 protein. The top ten clones hold 15% to 20% of a sample with 450,000 to 600,000 distinct CDR3 sequences, 17% of them seen once. This clonotype was recorded a few times. Germline CDR1 is SGHVS and CDR2 is FQNEAQ. V was cut by 2 bases and J by 4 bases, with 18 bases left in between. CDR3 length: 17 residues. The clonotype was recovered from a man between 18 and 35 years old who received the YFV17D yellow fever vaccine. Source: PBMCs, taken roughly 5 days after the first yellow fever vaccination. V usage is TRBV7-8 and J usage is TRBJ1-3, with D maybe TRBD1 (5 bases). The CDR3 is CASSLTPGQGGGNTIYF. The CDR3, as DNA: TGTGCCAGCAGCTTAACGCCCGGACAAGGAGGAGGAAACACCATATATTTT.